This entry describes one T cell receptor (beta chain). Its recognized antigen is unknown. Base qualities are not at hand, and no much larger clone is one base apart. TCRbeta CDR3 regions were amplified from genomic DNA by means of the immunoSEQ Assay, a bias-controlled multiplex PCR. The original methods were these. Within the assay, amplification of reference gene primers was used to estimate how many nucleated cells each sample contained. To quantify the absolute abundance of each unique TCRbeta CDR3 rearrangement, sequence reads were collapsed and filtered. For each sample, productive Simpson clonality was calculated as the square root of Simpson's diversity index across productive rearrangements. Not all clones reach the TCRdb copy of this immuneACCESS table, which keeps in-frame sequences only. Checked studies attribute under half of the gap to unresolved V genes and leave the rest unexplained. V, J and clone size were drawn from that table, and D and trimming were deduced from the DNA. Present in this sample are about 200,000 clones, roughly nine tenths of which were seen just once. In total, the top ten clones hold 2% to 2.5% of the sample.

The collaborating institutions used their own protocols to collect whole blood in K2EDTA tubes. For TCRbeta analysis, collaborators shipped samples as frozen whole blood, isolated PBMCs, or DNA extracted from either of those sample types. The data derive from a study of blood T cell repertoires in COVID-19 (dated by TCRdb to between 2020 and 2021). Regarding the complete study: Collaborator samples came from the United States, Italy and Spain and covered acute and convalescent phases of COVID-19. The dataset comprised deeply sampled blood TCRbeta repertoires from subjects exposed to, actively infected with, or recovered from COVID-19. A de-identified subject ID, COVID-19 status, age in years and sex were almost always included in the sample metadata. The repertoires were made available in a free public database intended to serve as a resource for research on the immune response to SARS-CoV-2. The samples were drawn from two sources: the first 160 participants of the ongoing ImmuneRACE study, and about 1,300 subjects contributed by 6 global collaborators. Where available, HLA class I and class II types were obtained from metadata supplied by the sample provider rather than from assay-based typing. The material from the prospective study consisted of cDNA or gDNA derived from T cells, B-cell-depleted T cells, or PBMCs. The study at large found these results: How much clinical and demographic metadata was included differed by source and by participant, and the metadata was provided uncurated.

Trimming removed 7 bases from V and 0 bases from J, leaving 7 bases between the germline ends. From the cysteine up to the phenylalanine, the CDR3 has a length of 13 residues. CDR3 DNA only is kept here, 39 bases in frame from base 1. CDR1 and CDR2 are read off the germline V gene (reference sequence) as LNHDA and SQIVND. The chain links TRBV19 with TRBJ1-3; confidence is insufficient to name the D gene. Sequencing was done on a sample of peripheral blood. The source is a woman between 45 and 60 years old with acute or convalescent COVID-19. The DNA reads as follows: TGTGCCAGTAAGGTAGCCTCTGGAAACACCATATATTTT. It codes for CASKVASGNTIYF.